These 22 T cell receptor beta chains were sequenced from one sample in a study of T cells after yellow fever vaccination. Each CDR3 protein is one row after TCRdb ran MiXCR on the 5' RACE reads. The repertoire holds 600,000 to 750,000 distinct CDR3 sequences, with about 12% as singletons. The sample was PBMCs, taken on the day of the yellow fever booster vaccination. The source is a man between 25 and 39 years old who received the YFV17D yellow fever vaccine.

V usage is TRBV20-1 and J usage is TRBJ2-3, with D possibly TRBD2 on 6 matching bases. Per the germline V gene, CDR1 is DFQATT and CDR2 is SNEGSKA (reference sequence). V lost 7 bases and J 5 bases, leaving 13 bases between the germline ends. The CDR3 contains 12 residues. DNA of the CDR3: TGCAGTGTGGAGGGCCGCGGAGATACGCAGTATTTT. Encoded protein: CSVEGRGDTQYF.

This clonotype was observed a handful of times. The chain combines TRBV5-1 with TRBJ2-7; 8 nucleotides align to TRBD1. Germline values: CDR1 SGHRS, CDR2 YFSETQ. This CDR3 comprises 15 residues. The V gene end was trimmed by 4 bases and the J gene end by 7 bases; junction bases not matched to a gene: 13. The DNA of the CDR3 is TGCGCCAGCAGCCCGGGTGGGACAGGTGGTTCTGAGCAGTACTTC. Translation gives CASSPGGTGGSEQYF.

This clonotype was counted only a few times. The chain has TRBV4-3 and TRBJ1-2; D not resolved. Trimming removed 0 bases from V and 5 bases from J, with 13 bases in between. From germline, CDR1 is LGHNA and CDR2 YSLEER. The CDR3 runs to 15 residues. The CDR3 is CASSQDFSGLYGYTF. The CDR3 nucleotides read TGCGCCAGCAGCCAAGATTTCTCAGGACTATATGGCTACACCTTC.

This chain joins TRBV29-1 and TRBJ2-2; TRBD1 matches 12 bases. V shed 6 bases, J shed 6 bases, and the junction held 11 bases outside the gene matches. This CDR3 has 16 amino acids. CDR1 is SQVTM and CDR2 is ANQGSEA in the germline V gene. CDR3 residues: CSVQLPGQGAPGELFF. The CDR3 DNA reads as TGCAGCGTCCAACTACCGGGACAGGGGGCGCCCGGGGAGCTGTTTTTT.

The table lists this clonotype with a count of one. In nucleotides, the CDR3 is TGTGCCAGCAGCCAAGCGACTAGCGGGTTTTCAGATACGCAGTATTTT. As protein: CASSQATSGFSDTQYF. The chain combines TRBV6-1 with TRBJ2-3; 10 bases line up with TRBD2. V shed 6 bases and J 4 bases; nucleotides not matched to a gene: 10. The CDR3 runs to 16 residues. CDR1 and CDR2 from the germline V gene are MNHNS and SASEGT.

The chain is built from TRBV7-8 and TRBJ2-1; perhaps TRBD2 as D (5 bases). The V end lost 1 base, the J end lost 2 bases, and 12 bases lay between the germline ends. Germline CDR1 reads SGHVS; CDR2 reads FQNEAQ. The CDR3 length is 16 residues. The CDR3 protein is CASSLVEGLTYNEQFF. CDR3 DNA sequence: TGTGCCAGCAGCTTAGTCGAGGGTTTAACCTACAATGAGCAGTTCTTC.

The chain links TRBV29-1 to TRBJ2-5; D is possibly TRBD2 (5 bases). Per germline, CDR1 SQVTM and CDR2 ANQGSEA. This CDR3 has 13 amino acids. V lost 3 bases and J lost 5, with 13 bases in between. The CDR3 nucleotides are TGCAGCGTTGATAGGGTACCGGGGGAGACCCAGTACTTC. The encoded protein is CSVDRVPGETQYF.

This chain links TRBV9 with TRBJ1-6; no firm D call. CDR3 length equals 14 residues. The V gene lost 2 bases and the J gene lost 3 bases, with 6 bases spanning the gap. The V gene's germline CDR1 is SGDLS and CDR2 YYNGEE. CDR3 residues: CASSVFNYNSPLHF. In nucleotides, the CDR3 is TGTGCCAGCAGCGTCTTTAACTATAATTCACCCCTCCACTTT.

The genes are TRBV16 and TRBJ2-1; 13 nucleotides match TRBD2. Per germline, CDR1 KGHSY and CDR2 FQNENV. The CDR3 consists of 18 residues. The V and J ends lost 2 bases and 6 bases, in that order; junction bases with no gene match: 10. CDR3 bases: TGTGCCAGCAGCCAACGACCCCCGGGACTAGCGGGATCCAATGAGCAGTTCTTC. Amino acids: CASSQRPPGLAGSNEQFF.

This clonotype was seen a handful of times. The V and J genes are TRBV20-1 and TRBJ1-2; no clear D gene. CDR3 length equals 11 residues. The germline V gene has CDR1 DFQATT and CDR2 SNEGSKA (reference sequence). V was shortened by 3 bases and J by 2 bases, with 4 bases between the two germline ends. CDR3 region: CSARDNYGYTF. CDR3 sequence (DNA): TGCAGTGCTAGGGACAACTATGGCTACACCTTC.

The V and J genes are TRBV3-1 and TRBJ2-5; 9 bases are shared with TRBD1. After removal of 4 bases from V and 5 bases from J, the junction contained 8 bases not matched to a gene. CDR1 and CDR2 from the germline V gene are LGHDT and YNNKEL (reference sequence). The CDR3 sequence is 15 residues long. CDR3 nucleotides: TGTGCCAGCAGCCCCCCCAGGACAGGGGTCGAGACCCAGTACTTC. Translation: CASSPPRTGVETQYF.

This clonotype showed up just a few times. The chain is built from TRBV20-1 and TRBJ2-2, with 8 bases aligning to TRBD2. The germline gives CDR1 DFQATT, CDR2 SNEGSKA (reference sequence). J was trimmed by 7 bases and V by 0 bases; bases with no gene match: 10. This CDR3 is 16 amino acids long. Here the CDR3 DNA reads TGCAGTGCTAGAGATCCTCGAGCGGGAGACTACGGGGAGCTGTTTTTT. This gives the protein CSARDPRAGDYGELFF.

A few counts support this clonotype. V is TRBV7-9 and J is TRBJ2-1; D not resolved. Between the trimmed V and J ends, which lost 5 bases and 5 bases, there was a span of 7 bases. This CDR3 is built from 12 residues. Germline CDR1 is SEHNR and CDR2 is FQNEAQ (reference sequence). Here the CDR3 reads CASSPYHNEQFF. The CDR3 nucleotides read TGTGCCAGCAGCCCCTACCACAATGAGCAGTTCTTC.

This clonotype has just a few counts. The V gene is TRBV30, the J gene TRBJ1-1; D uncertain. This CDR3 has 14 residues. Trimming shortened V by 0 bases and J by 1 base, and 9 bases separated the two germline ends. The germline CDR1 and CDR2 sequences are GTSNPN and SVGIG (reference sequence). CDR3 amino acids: CAWSVLSENTEAFF. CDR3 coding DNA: TGTGCCTGGAGTGTACTTAGCGAGAACACTGAAGCTTTCTTT. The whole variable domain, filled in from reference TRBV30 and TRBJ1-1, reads SQTIHQWPATLVQPVGSPLSLECTVEGTSNPNLYWYRQAAGRGLQLLFYSVGIGQISSEVPQNLSASRPQDRQFILSSKKLLLSDSGFYLCAWSVLSENTEAFFGQGTRLTVV.

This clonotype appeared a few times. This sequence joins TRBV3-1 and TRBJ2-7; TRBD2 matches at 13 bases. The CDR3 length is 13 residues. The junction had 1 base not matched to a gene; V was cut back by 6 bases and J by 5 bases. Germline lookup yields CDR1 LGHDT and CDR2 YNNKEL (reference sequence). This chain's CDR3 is CASRTSGGDEQYF. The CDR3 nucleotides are TGTGCCAGCAGAACTAGCGGGGGGGACGAGCAGTACTTC.

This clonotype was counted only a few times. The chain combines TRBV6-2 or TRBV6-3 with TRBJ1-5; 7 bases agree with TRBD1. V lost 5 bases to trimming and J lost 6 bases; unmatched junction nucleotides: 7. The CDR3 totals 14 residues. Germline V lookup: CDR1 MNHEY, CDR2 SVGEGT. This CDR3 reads CASSETGPGQPQHF. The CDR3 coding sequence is TGTGCCAGCAGTGAGACAGGGCCCGGTCAGCCCCAGCATTTT.

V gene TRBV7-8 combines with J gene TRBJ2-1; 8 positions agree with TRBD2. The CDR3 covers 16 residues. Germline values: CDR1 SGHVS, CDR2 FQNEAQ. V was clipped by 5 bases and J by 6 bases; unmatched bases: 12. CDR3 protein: CASSAMAGGTSNEQFF. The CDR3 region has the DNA TGTGCCAGCAGCGCAATGGCGGGGGGTACCTCCAATGAGCAGTTCTTC.

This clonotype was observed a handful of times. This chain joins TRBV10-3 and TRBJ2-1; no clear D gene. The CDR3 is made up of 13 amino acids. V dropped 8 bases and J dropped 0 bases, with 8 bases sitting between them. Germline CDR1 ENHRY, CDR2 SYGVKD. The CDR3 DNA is TGTGCCATCGGGGATTTCTCCTACAATGAGCAGTTCTTC. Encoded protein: CAIGDFSYNEQFF.

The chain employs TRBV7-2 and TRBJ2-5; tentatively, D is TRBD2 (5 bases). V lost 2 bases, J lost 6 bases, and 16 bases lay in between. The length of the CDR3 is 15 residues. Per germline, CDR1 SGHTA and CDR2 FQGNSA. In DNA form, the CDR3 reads TGTGCCAGCAGCTTATCCCGGACTCTTGTAAAGACCCAGTACTTC. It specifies CASSLSRTLVKTQYF.

The CDR3 DNA is TGCAGCGTTGAAGAAGGGACTATTGAGCAGTTCTTC. This translates into CSVEEGTIEQFF. The chain joins TRBV29-1 to TRBJ2-1, with TRBD2 identical over 7 bases. Trimming took 0 bases from V and 9 from J; bases not matched to a gene: 2. The CDR3 is 12 residues long. Looked up from germline, CDR1 is SQVTM and CDR2 is ANQGSEA.

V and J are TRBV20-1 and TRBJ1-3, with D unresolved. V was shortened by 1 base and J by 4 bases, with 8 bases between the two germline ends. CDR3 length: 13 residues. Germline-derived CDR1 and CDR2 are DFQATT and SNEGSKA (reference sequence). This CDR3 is CSARVQAGNTIYF. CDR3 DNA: TGCAGTGCTAGAGTTCAGGCAGGAAACACCATATATTTT.

CDR3 in DNA: TGTGCCAGCAGCCCCAGTGAGCGAGAGACCCAGTACTTC. Its protein product is CASSPSERETQYF. The rearrangement uses TRBV7-8 and TRBJ2-5, with D uncertain. Looked up from germline, CDR1 is SGHVS and CDR2 is FQNEAQ. This CDR3 contains 13 residues. V was clipped by 5 bases and J by 4 bases, with 11 bases between them.